The present entry profiles one TCR beta chain with its context. Its target is unknown. In the original processing: In the immunoSEQ data, sequences were junction-only and lacked quality scores, so filtering differed. The repertoire was sequenced with immunoSEQ multiplex PCR; TCRdb's copy has only in-frame clones and lacks some. V and J calls and clone size are copied from that table; D and trimming were computed from the DNA. The table shows around 750,000 clones, with around two thirds occurring only once. Those who donated were healthy HIV-negative adults, with no recent acute infections or vaccinations reported. This record comes from a study of shared clonotypes between healthy human individuals. This CDR3 contains 13 residues. V dropped 5 bases and J dropped 4 bases, with 9 bases sitting between them. Germline values: CDR1 SGHTA, CDR2 FQGNSA. Findings and limits, study-wide: Memory subsets had estimated richness that was generally smaller than that of naive subsets. Among several donors, approximately 5.4% of naive CD4 clonotypes were found in common.

The rearrangement joins TRBV7-2 to TRBJ2-1; either TRBD1 or TRBD2 may fit D (5 bases each). This sequence was found in a young woman in good health. Sequenced material: memory CD4+ T cells sorted from blood. The subset denotes: CD45RA-negative fraction. The CDR3 nucleotides are TGTGCCAGCAGCACGGGACGATACAATGAGCAGTTCTTC. Residues: CASSTGRYNEQFF.